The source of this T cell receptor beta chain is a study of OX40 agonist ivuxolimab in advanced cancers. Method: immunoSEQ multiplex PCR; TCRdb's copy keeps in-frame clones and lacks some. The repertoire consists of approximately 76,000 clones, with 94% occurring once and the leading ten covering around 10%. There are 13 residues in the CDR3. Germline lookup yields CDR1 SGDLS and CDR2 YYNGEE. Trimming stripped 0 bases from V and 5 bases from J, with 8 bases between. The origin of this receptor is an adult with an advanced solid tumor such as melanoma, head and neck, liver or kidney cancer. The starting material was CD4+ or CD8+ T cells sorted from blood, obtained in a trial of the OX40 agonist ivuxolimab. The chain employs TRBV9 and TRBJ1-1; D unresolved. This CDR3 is CASSVGRVTEAFF. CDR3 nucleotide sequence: TGTGCCAGCAGCGTAGGCCGGGTGACTGAAGCTTTCTTT.